Listed below are T cell receptor beta chains from one sample, sequenced in a study of shared clonotypes between healthy human individuals. Assay: immunoSEQ multiplex PCR; the TCRdb copy retains only in-frame clones and omits some. The profile shows about 2.5 million clones, 85% to 95% of them singletons. The sequenced sample consisted of naive CD4+ T cells from PBMCs. These TCRs come from a man aged 18 to 30 in good health. Some clones in this sample may be carry-over from other donors' samples. Both conserved end residues are part of each CDR3. Each record gives: clone size, V gene, J gene, D gene, CDR3 DNA, CDR3 protein. D genes are given only for firm matches. Part of the rows lack a size; the others show once, few, many or a class for expanded clones.

clone size: .; V gene: TRBV9; J gene: TRBJ1-1; D gene: .; CDR3 DNA: TGTGCCAGCAGCGTAGAGTCCGGGGGCGCAGCTTTCTTT; CDR3 protein: CASSVESGGAAFF
clone size: .; V gene: TRBV6-5; J gene: TRBJ2-3; D gene: TRBD2; CDR3 DNA: TGTGCCAGCGGGGGGGGGAGGCCCCCAGATACGCAGTATTTT; CDR3 protein: CASGGGRPPDTQYF
clone size: .; V gene: TRBV7-2; J gene: TRBJ2-7; D gene: .; CDR3 DNA: TGTGCCAGCAGCTCAAGCGGAAGATACTCCTACGAGCAGTACTTC; CDR3 protein: CASSSSGRYSYEQYF
clone size: .; V gene: TRBV15; J gene: TRBJ2-5; D gene: .; CDR3 DNA: TGTGCCACCAGCAGAGGGGGTAGATCCCTTGGAGAGACCCAGTACTTC; CDR3 protein: CATSRGGRSLGETQYF
clone size: .; V gene: TRBV27; J gene: TRBJ2-7; D gene: TRBD2; CDR3 DNA: TGTGCCAGCACCTTACTCGGGACTAGCGAAACGGCTTTTGACGAGCAGTACTTC; CDR3 protein: CASTLLGTSETAFDEQYF
clone size: once; V gene: TRBV7-6; J gene: TRBJ2-7; D gene: TRBD1; CDR3 DNA: TGTGCCAGCAGCTTCGGCTGGACAGGGGATCCCGAGCAGTACTTC; CDR3 protein: CASSFGWTGDPEQYF
clone size: .; V gene: TRBV28; J gene: TRBJ2-5; D gene: .; CDR3 DNA: TGTGCCAGCAGTTTGACGGGACTCTTCAGGGAGACCCAGTACTTC; CDR3 protein: CASSLTGLFRETQYF
clone size: .; V gene: TRBV6-1; J gene: TRBJ2-3; D gene: TRBD2; CDR3 DNA: TGTGCCAGCAGTTGGACTAGCGGGGGCACAGATACGCAGTATTTT; CDR3 protein: CASSWTSGGTDTQYF
clone size: .; V gene: TRBV5-1; J gene: TRBJ2-3; D gene: TRBD2; CDR3 DNA: TGCGCCAGCAGGGGACTAGCGGGGGCTAGCACAGATACGCAGTATTTT; CDR3 protein: CASRGLAGASTDTQYF
clone size: few; V gene: TRBV2; J gene: TRBJ1-4; D gene: .; CDR3 DNA: TGTGCCACCTCACTCAACGGGGATGAAAAACTGTTTTTT; CDR3 protein: CATSLNGDEKLFF
clone size: .; V gene: TRBV4-1; J gene: TRBJ2-1; D gene: .; CDR3 DNA: TGCGCCAGCAGCCAAGTGGGACCAGGAAAAGTGGGGCAGTTCTTC; CDR3 protein: CASSQVGPGKVGQFF
clone size: .; V gene: TRBV7-9; J gene: TRBJ2-6; D gene: .; CDR3 DNA: TGTGCCAGCAGCTCCCCTAGGTCTGGGGCCAACGTCCTGACTTTC; CDR3 protein: CASSSPRSGANVLTF
clone size: .; V gene: TRBV4-1; J gene: TRBJ1-2; D gene: .; CDR3 DNA: TGCGCCAGCAGCCCGCCCCTGGGGGGCAGGTATGGCTACACCTTC; CDR3 protein: CASSPPLGGRYGYTF
clone size: .; V gene: TRBV5-1; J gene: TRBJ2-3; D gene: TRBD2; CDR3 DNA: TGCGCCAGCAGCTTGGATCTAGCGGGAGGAGCAGATACGCAGTATTTT; CDR3 protein: CASSLDLAGGADTQYF
clone size: .; V gene: TRBV28; J gene: TRBJ1-2; D gene: TRBD1; CDR3 DNA: TGTGCCAGCGTCTTACAGGGGGCCTATGGCTACACCTTC; CDR3 protein: CASVLQGAYGYTF
clone size: once; V gene: TRBV19; J gene: TRBJ1-1; D gene: TRBD1; CDR3 DNA: TGTGCCAGTAGCACCCGGGACAGGGAAACGGATGAAGTTTTCTTT; CDR3 protein: CASSTRDRETDEVFF
clone size: .; V gene: TRBV5-5; J gene: TRBJ2-5; D gene: TRBD2; CDR3 DNA: TGTGCCAGCAGCCCCCCGCGCACTAGCGCAGAGACCCAGTACTTC; CDR3 protein: CASSPPRTSAETQYF
clone size: .; V gene: TRBV18; J gene: TRBJ2-6; D gene: .; CDR3 DNA: TGTGCCAGCTCACCGAGGCAGACTACCTCTGGGGCCAACGTCCTGACTTTC; CDR3 protein: CASSPRQTTSGANVLTF
clone size: .; V gene: TRBV5-1; J gene: TRBJ2-2; D gene: .; CDR3 DNA: TGCGCCAGCAGCTCTCACCGACAGACCACCGGGGAGCTGTTTTTT; CDR3 protein: CASSSHRQTTGELFF
clone size: few; V gene: TRBV6-1; J gene: TRBJ1-1; D gene: TRBD1; CDR3 DNA: TGTGCCAGCAGGTTGACAGGGCCTCTCGAAGCTTTCTTT; CDR3 protein: CASRLTGPLEAFF
clone size: .; V gene: TRBV27; J gene: TRBJ2-2; D gene: .; CDR3 DNA: TGTGCCAGCAGTTGGGCAGGGGGGACCGGGGAGCTGTTTTTT; CDR3 protein: CASSWAGGTGELFF
clone size: .; V gene: TRBV7-2; J gene: TRBJ1-1; D gene: .; CDR3 DNA: TGTGCCAGCAGTAGGGGTCTAAACACTGAAGCTTTCTTT; CDR3 protein: CASSRGLNTEAFF